Listed below are T cell receptor beta chains from one sample, sequenced in a study of human T cells and chemical hapten exposure. TCRdb used MiXCR to reprocess the RACE reads, holding one entry per CDR3 protein. The table records around 300,000 distinct CDR3 sequences, 6% to 8.5% of them present only once. The specimen comprised whole blood, sampled in connection with sensitization to the hapten diphenylcyclopropenone (DPC). Source of these receptors: a woman between 18 and 30 years old with alopecia areata. Some clones in this sample may be carry-over from other donors' samples. Each CDR3 is given with its conserved first and last residue. Each record gives: J gene, clone size, V gene, CDR3 protein. Some rows have no size entry. The others give once, few or many, or a class for an expanded clone.

TRBJ1-2 | NA | TRBV3-1 | CASSQDYSPEGYTF
TRBJ1-1 | few | TRBV10-3 | CAISEVWSAEAFF
TRBJ1-6 | NA | TRBV20-1 | CSARPEAGSPLHF
TRBJ1-1 | many | TRBV4-2 | CASSQGTGPFTEAFF
TRBJ1-1 | many | TRBV20-1 | CSARRQGHTEAFF
TRBJ1-5 | NA | TRBV28 | CASSFGLNQPQHF
TRBJ2-7 | NA | TRBV27 | CASSFGGGGGYEQYF
TRBJ2-3 | NA | TRBV11-2 | CASSRTSGGNADTQYF
TRBJ2-4 | few | TRBV6-5 | CASSSGSGVTTIQYF
TRBJ1-5 | NA | TRBV7-9 | CASSPTTGLVNQPQHF
TRBJ2-5 | many | TRBV2 | CASSEALLDGPRVETQYF
TRBJ2-5 | NA | TRBV25-1 | CASSGLGGVQETQYF
TRBJ2-3 | NA | TRBV5-1 | CASSLVAARFTDTQYF
TRBJ2-3 | many | TRBV12-3/TRBV12-4 | CASSLDGLSTDTQYF
TRBJ2-7 | many | TRBV5-1 | CASSLTGGNEQYF
TRBJ2-7 | many | TRBV5-4 | CASSFRGQGSYEQYF
TRBJ2-5 | few | TRBV20-1 | CSARHIAGATGTQYF
TRBJ2-3 | many | TRBV7-2 | CASSYPGSTDTQYF
TRBJ1-6 | few | TRBV6-5 | CASSYSRTGLSPLHF
TRBJ2-1 | many | TRBV7-8 | CASSLKDNEQFF
TRBJ1-5 | few | TRBV7-2 | CASSSDGQYNQPQHF
TRBJ1-1 | many | TRBV10-3 | CAISENQGEAFF
TRBJ1-6 | NA | TRBV5-6 | CASSLPLNNSPLHF
TRBJ2-1 | many | TRBV12-3/TRBV12-4 | CASSLERNYNEQFF
TRBJ2-3 | many | TRBV6-5 | CASKFSAARSTDTQYF
TRBJ1-1 | NA | TRBV6-5 | CASSSWGGKTEAFF
TRBJ2-3 | few | TRBV10-3 | CAISEQRTRGADTQYF
TRBJ2-3 | NA | TRBV6-5 | CASSYSGARSADTQYF
TRBJ1-5 | many | TRBV12-3/TRBV12-4 | CASSLGEGNQPQHF
TRBJ2-7 | few | TRBV7-2 | CASSLPFRTGAYEQYF
TRBJ2-7 | many | TRBV12-3/TRBV12-4 | CASTKDPGQGVLKQYF
TRBJ2-7 | many | TRBV13 | CASSADSSYEQYF
TRBJ1-1 | NA | TRBV5-5 | CASSMTGGRNTEAFF
TRBJ1-1 | NA | TRBV7-8 | CASSSKAENTEAFF
TRBJ1-1 | many | TRBV12-3/TRBV12-4 | CASSPGQGYTEAFF
TRBJ2-7 | NA | TRBV6-5 | CASSHGGRTPHEQYF
TRBJ2-3 | many | TRBV4-3 | CASSQGHRGSTDTQYF